The clone carrying this TCR beta chain was recorded at least ten times. The CDR3 loop spans 12 amino acids. Deletions cut 6 bases from V and 2 bases from J, with 11 bases between. The germline V gene has CDR1 DFQATT and CDR2 SNEGSKA (reference sequence). This specimen belongs to a study of T cell repertoires in cytomegalovirus infection. MiXCR, applied by TCRdb to the reads, yields one record per CDR3 protein. The data show about 230,000 distinct CDR3 sequences, around 6.2% seen once. The rearrangement joins TRBV20-1 to TRBJ2-7, with unresolved D. The TCR originated in a human donor in good health (CMV status not recorded). Some clones in this sample may be carry-over from other donors' samples. The sequencing input was PBMCs. The DNA of the CDR3 is TGCAGTGCCCCGGATAGAACCTACGAGCAGTACTTC. Amino acid sequence: CSAPDRTYEQYF.